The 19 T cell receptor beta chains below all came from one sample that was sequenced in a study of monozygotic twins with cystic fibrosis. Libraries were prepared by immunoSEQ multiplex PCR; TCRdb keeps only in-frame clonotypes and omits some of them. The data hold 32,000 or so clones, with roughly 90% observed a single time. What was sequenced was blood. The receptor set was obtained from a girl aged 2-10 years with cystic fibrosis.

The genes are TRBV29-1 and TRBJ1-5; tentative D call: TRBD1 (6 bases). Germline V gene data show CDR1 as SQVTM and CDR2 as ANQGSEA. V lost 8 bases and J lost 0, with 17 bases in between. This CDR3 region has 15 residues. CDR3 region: CSRGQSKYSNQPQHF. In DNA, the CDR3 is TGCAGCCGTGGACAGTCGAAATATAGCAATCAGCCCCAGCATTTT.

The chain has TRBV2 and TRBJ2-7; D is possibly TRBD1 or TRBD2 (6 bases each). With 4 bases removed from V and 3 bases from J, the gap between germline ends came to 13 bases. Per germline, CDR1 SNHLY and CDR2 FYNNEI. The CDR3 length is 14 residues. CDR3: CASSGGTPFYEQYF. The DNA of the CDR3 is TGTGCCAGCAGTGGCGGGACACCCTTCTACGAGCAGTACTTC.

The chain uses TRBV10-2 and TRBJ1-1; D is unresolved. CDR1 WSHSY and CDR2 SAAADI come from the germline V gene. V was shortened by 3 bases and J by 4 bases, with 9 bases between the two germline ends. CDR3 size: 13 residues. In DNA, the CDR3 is TGCGCCAGCAGTGATCGAAGCAGCACTGAAGCTTTCTTT. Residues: CASSDRSSTEAFF.

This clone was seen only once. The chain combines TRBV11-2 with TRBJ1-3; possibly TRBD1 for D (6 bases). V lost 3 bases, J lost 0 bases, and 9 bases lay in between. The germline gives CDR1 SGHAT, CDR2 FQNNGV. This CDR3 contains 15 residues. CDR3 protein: CASSFDRTSGNTIYF. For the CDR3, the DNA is TGTGCCAGCAGCTTTGACAGGACCTCTGGAAACACCATATATTTT. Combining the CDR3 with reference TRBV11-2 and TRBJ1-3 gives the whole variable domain EAGVAQSPRYKIIEKRQSVAFWCNPISGHATLYWYQQILGQGPKLLIQFQNNGVVDDSQLPKDRFSAERLKGVDSTLKIQPAKLEDSAVYLCASSFDRTSGNTIYFGEGSWLTVV.

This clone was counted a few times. The CDR3 DNA reads TGTGCCAGCAGCTCGGACAGGGGGTCTGAAAAACTGTTTTTT. Amino acid sequence: CASSSDRGSEKLFF. This chain joins TRBV5-5 and TRBJ1-4, with TRBD1 identical over 10 bases. The CDR3 loop spans 14 amino acids. Germline V lookup: CDR1 SGHKS, CDR2 YYEKEE (reference sequence). V was pared by 3 bases and J by 7 bases, with 3 bases of the junction left unmatched.

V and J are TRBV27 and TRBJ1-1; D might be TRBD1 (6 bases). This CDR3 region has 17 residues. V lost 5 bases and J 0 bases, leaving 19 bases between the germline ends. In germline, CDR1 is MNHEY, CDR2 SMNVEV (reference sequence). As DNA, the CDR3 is TGTGCCAGCAGTAAACAGGGAAGGGGTTGGATGAACACTGAAGCTTTCTTT. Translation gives CASSKQGRGWMNTEAFF.

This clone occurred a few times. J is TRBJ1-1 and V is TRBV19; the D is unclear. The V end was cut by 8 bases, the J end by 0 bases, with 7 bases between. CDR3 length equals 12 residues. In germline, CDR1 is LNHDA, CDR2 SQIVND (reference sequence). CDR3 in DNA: TGTGCCAGTTCCTACCTGAACACTGAAGCTTTCTTT. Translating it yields CASSYLNTEAFF.

The CDR3 bases are TGTGCCAGCAGCCAAGAAAATTCTAAAGTGGCAGGGGGGGAGTATTTT. Protein: CASSQENSKVAGGEYF. The V and J genes are TRBV4-2 and TRBJ2-3; D is possibly TRBD1 or TRBD2 (7 bases each). Germline V gene sequence: CDR1 LGHNA, CDR2 YNFKEQ. Deletions cut 0 bases from V and 13 bases from J, with 23 bases between. The CDR3 is 16 residues long.

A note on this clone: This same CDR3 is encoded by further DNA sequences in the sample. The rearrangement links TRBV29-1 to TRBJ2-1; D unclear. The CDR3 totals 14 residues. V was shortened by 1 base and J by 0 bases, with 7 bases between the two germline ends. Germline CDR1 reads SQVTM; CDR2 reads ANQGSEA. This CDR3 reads CSVEVRSSYNEQFF. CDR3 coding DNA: TGCAGCGTTGAAGTCCGCAGCTCCTACAATGAGCAGTTCTTC.

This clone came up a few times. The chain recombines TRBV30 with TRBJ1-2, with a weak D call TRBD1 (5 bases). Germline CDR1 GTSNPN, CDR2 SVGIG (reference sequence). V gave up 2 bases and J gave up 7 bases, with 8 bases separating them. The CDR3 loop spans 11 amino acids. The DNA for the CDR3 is TGTGCCTGGAGTCCAGGGAGTGGCTACACCTTC. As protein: CAWSPGSGYTF.

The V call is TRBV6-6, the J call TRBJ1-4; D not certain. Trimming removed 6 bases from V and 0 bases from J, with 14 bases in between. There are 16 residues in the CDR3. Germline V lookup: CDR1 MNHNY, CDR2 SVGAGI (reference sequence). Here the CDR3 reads CASRPLDRTTNEKLFF. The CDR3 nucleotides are TGTGCCAGCAGACCACTTGACCGAACAACTAATGAAAAACTGTTTTTT.

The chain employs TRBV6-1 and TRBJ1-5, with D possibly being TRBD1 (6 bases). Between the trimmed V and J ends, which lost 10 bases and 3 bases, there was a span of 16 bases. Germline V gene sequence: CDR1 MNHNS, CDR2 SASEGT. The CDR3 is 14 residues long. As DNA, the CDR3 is TGTGCCACTTTACTACAGGGAATCAATCAGCCCCAGCATTTT. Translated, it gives CATLLQGINQPQHF.

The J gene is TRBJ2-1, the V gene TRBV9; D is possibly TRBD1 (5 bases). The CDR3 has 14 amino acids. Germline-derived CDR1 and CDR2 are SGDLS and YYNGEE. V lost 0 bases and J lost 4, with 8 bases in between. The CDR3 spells CASSVVTAYNEQFF. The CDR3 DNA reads TGTGCCAGCAGCGTAGTGACAGCTTACAATGAGCAGTTCTTC.

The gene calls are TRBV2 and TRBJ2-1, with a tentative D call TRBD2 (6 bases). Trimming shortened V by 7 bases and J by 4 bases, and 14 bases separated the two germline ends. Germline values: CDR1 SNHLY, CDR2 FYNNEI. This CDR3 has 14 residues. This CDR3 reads CASTKTSGYNEQFF. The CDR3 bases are TGTGCCAGCACCAAGACCAGCGGGTACAATGAGCAGTTCTTC.

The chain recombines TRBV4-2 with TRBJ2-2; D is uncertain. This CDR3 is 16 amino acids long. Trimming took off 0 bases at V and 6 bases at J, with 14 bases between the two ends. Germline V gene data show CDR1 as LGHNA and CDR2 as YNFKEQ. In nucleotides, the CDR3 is TGTGCCAGCAGCCAAGATATACATTCCGGCGCCGGGGAGCTGTTTTTT. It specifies CASSQDIHSGAGELFF.

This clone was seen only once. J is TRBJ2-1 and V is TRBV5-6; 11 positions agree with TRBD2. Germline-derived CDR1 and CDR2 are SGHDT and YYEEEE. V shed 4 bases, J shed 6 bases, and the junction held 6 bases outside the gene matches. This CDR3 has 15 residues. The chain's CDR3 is CASSIRLAGINEQFF. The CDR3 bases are TGTGCCAGCAGCATCAGACTAGCGGGGATCAATGAGCAGTTCTTC.

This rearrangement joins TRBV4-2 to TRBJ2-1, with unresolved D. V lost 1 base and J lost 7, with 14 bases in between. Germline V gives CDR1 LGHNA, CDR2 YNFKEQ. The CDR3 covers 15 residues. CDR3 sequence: CASSQVELVGNEQFF. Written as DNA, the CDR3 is TGTGCCAGCAGCCAAGTGGAATTAGTAGGGAATGAGCAGTTCTTC.

CDR3 nucleotides: TGCGCCAGCAGCCAGGACAGGGATTCACCCCTCCACTTT. Translation gives CASSQDRDSPLHF. The chain has TRBV4-3 and TRBJ1-6, with 8 bases lining up with TRBD1. This CDR3 comprises 13 residues. The V and J ends lost 3 bases and 8 bases, in that order; junction bases with no gene match: 0. Looked up from germline, CDR1 is LGHNA and CDR2 is YSLEER.

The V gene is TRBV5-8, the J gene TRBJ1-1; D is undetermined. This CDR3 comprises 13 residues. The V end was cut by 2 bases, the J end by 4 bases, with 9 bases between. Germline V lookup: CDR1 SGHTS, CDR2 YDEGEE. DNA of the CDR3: TGTGCCAGCAGCTTCCAGAGACGCACTGAAGCTTTCTTT. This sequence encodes CASSFQRRTEAFF. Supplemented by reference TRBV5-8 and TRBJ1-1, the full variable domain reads EAGVTQSPTHLIKTRGQQATLRCSPISGHTSVYWYQQALGLGLQFLLWYDEGEERNRGNFPPRFSGRQFPNYSSELNVNALELEDSALYLCASSFQRRTEAFFGQGTRLTVV.